Shown below are 9 T cell receptor beta chains from a single sample sequenced in a study of blood T cell repertoires in COVID-19. Only in-frame clones appear in the TCRdb table, and some are missing; sequencing was by immunoSEQ multiplex PCR. The sample shows some 74,000 clones, around 87% of them seen only once. Sequencing input: peripheral blood. Receptors were obtained from a man aged 45-60 years with active COVID-19.

The V and J genes are TRBV11-3 and TRBJ2-3; TRBD2 aligns across 8 bases. V was pared by 2 bases and J by 4 bases, with 5 bases of the junction left unmatched. This CDR3 has 15 amino acids. CDR1 is SGHNT and CDR2 is YENEEA in the germline V gene. In DNA, the CDR3 is TGTGCCAGCAGCTTAAAGCGGGAGCGATCAGATACGCAGTATTTT. This codes for CASSLKRERSDTQYF.

The genes are TRBV24-1 and TRBJ2-7; D ambiguous. In germline, CDR1 is KGHDR, CDR2 SFDVKD. The germline V and J ends were trimmed by 7 bases and 0 bases, with 6 bases remaining between them. CDR3 length: 12 amino acids. CDR3 residues: CATSQDSYEQYF. The CDR3 nucleotides read TGTGCCACCAGCCAGGACTCCTACGAGCAGTACTTC.

The sample holds one count of this clone. This sequence joins TRBV28 and TRBJ2-5; D perhaps matches TRBD2 (5 bases). CDR1 is MDHEN, CDR2 SYDVKM, per germline. The CDR3 consists of 18 residues. Trimming shortened V by 6 bases and J by 5 bases, and 28 bases separated the two germline ends. Written as DNA, the CDR3 is TGTGCCAGCAGACGACTCGGGGTTATCCCAGGTGTGCGGGAGACCCAGTACTTC. It is translated as CASRRLGVIPGVRETQYF.

The chain links TRBV19 to TRBJ1-3; maybe TRBD1 (6 bases). The CDR3 loop spans 16 amino acids. The germline gives CDR1 LNHDA, CDR2 SQIVND (reference sequence). V lost 5 bases and J lost 4, with 18 bases in between. The CDR3 protein is CASSPETGSIGNTIYF. The CDR3 nucleotides are TGTGCCAGTAGTCCCGAGACAGGCTCGATCGGAAACACCATATATTTT.

The V and J genes are TRBV5-1 and TRBJ1-3; no definite D call. V lost 7 bases, J lost 0 bases, and 11 bases lay in between. Germline-derived CDR1 and CDR2 are SGHRS and YFSETQ. There are 14 residues in the CDR3. The CDR3 nucleotides are TGCGCCAGCTTTGAAGAGGGCTCTGGAAACACCATATATTTT. Translated: CASFEEGSGNTIYF.

The rearrangement uses TRBV6-5 and TRBJ1-4; D gene unclear. With 2 bases removed from V and 5 bases from J, the gap between germline ends came to 3 bases. The CDR3 is 12 amino acids. Germline V lookup: CDR1 MNHEY, CDR2 SVGAGI. Written as DNA, the CDR3 is TGTGCCAGCAGTTACCTGAATGAAAAACTGTTTTTT. It codes for CASSYLNEKLFF.

The chain uses TRBV7-2 and TRBJ2-3; 11 bases are shared with TRBD2. V dropped 1 base and J dropped 11; count of bases not matched to a gene: 2. In germline, CDR1 is SGHTA, CDR2 FQGNSA. This CDR3 has 13 residues. Here the CDR3 DNA reads TGTGCCAGCAGCTTAGATACTAGCGGGGGGCAGTATTTT. Translated, it gives CASSLDTSGGQYF. Based on the CDR3 plus reference TRBV7-2 and TRBJ2-3, the full variable domain is GAGVSQSPSNKVTEKGKDVELRCDPISGHTALYWYRQSLGQGLEFLIYFQGNSAPDKSGLPSDRFSAERTGGSVSTLTIQRTQQEDSAVYLCASSLDTSGGQYFGPGTRLTVL.

The chain couples TRBV18 to TRBJ2-6; perhaps TRBD1 as D (6 bases). Looked up from germline, CDR1 is KGHSH and CDR2 is LQKENI. V was trimmed by 1 base and J by 2 bases, leaving 18 bases between them. The CDR3 has 19 amino acids. In DNA form, the CDR3 reads TGTGCCAGCTCACCACGGCGTGGGGCAGGGGCCCCTGGGGCCAACGTCCTGACTTTC. This gives the protein CASSPRRGAGAPGANVLTF.

V usage is TRBV18 and J usage is TRBJ1-4; weak D call: TRBD1 (5 bases). The CDR3 extends over 15 amino acids. Per the germline V gene, CDR1 is KGHSH and CDR2 is LQKENI. Trimming pared 3 bases from V and 3 bases from J, leaving 11 bases between. This CDR3 is CASSPTAGSNEKLFF. In DNA form, the CDR3 reads TGTGCCAGCTCACCTACGGCAGGGTCTAATGAAAAACTGTTTTTT.